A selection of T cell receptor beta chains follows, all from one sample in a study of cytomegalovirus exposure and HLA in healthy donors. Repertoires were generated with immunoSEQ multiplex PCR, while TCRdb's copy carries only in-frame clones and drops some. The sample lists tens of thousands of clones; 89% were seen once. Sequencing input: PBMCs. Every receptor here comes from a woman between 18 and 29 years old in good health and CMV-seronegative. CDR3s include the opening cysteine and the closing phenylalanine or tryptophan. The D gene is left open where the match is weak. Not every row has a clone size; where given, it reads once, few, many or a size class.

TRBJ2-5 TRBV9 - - TGTGCCAGCAGCGTATGGGGCGCGGAGACCCAGTACTTC CASSVWGAETQYF
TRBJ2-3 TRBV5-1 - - TGCGCCAGCAGCTTTAGCGCGTCTAGCACAGATACGCAGTATTTT CASSFSASSTDTQYF
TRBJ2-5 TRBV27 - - TGTGCCAGCAGTGAGACCTGGCAGGCCCAAGAGACCCAGTACTTC CASSETWQAQETQYF
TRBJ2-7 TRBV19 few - TGTGCCAGTAGTGCTCCCAGCTACGAGCAGTACTTC CASSAPSYEQYF
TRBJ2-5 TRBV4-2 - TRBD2 TGTGCCAGCAGCCAACGTTATAGCGGGGGGGCCAGGGAGACCCAGTACTTC CASSQRYSGGARETQYF
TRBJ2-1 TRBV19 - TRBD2 TGTGCCACACTACTAGCGGGGGGCCGTGAGCAGTTCTTC CATLLAGGREQFF
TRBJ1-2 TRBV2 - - TGTGCCAGCAAAGACAGTGGAAGTTTCGGCTACACCTTC CASKDSGSFGYTF
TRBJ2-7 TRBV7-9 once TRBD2 TGTGCCAGCAGCCCCACCGGGACTAGCGGTAGCTCCTACGAGCAGTACTTC CASSPTGTSGSSYEQYF
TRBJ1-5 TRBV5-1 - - TGCGCCAGCAGCCCGGGCAGGGATCAGCCCCAGCATTTT CASSPGRDQPQHF
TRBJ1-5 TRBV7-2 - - TGTGCCAGCAGCCCCAGCGGGGGGCAGCCCCAGCATTTT CASSPSGGQPQHF
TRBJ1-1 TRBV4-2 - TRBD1 TGTGCCAGCAGCCCAAAAACACTTCCCGGGACAGGGATCGGGGACACTGAAGCTTTCTTT CASSPKTLPGTGIGDTEAFF
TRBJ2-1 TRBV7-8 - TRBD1 TGTGCCAGCACCCGGACCGGGGACAGGAGCTCCTACAATGAGCAGTTCTTC CASTRTGDRSSYNEQFF
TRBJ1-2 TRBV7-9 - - TGTGCCAGCAGCTTCCAGGGATATGGCTATGGCTACACCTTC CASSFQGYGYGYTF
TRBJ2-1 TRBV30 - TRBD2 TGTGCCTGGAGTGTAGGAGCGGGGTACCACAATGAGCAGTTCTTC CAWSVGAGYHNEQFF
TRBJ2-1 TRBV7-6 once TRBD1 TGTGCCAGCAGCCGGGGACAGAGCGGCAATGAGCAGTTCTTC CASSRGQSGNEQFF
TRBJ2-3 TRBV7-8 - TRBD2 TGTGCCAGCAGCTTAGCACTAGCGGGAGGGGGATATTTT CASSLALAGGGYF
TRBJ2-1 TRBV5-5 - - TGTGCCAGCAGCTTGTCGGACGGGAGCCCAGCGATGGAGCAGTTCTTC CASSLSDGSPAMEQFF
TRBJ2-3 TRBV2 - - TGTGCCAGCAGGTTTTTGGGGAGTACAGATACGCAGTATTTT CASRFLGSTDTQYF
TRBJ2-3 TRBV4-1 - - TGCGCCAGCAGCCAAGATAGTAGCGGAACTAGCACAGATACGCAGTATTTT CASSQDSSGTSTDTQYF
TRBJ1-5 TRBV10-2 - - TGCGCCAGCAGGGCCAGGGAAGAGCCCCAGCATTTT CASRAREEPQHF
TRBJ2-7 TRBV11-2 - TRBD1 TGTGCCAGCAGCCCAATAGCCCGATTCAGGGGGCGAGACTACGAGCAGTACTTC CASSPIARFRGRDYEQYF
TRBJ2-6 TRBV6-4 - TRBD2 TGTGCCAGCAGTGACTCGGCGGGGGGCCCTGGGGCCAACGTCCTGACTTTC CASSDSAGGPGANVLTF
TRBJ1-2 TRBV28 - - TGTGCCAGCAGTTTACTTGCTAACTATGGCTACACCTTC CASSLLANYGYTF